Below are 13 T cell receptor beta chains sequenced from a single sample in a study of sequential checkpoint blockade in melanoma. Profiled with immunoSEQ multiplex PCR; TCRdb holds only in-frame clones, not every one. The sample records about 21,000 clones, approximately 81% being singletons. Documented treatment: randomized to nivolumab then ipilimumab (arm A) or the reverse (arm B). Sequenced here: CD8+ T cells sorted from blood (inferred from file names), sampled from a patient given nivolumab and ipilimumab in sequence. The receptors derive from a human donor with melanoma.

A few counts support this clone. Relative to the germline gene, one junction end is altered; a read error may explain this. This chain links TRBV7-9 with TRBJ2-7; 9 bases are a match to TRBD1. The CDR3 loop spans 12 amino acids. CDR1 is SEHNR and CDR2 is FQNEAQ in the germline V gene (reference sequence). Written as DNA, the CDR3 is TGTGCCAGCAGCCTAGGGGGACAGGGTGTTTTCTTC. This translates into CASSLGGQGVFF.

The genes are TRBV9 and TRBJ2-7; 7 bases are shared with TRBD1. With 0 bases clipped from V and 3 bases from J, the junction kept 6 bases outside the gene matches. Looked up from germline, CDR1 is SGDLS and CDR2 is YYNGEE. CDR3 length equals 15 residues. The CDR3 bases are TGTGCCAGCAGCGTAGGACAGGGTCGTTTCTACGAGCAGTACTTC. Protein sequence: CASSVGQGRFYEQYF.

The chain carries TRBV27 and TRBJ1-5; 8 bases are shared with TRBD1. The length of the CDR3 is 15 residues. Trimming removed 5 bases from V and 9 bases from J; junction bases left unmatched: 12. Per the germline V gene, CDR1 is MNHEY and CDR2 is SMNVEV (reference sequence). CDR3 nucleotides: TGTGCCAGCAGTCCGAGGGGACAGGAAAGTCGGCCCCAGCATTTT. Its translation is CASSPRGQESRPQHF.

The CDR3, as DNA: TGTGCCAGCGGGGTGGGACTATCCTACGAGCAGTACTTC. Translating it yields CASGVGLSYEQYF. The chain combines TRBV25-1 with TRBJ2-7, with 7 bases aligning to TRBD2. This CDR3 has 13 amino acids. CDR1 is MGHDK, CDR2 SYGVNS, per germline. V shed 8 bases, J shed 1 base, and the junction held 5 bases outside the gene matches.

This clone occurred once. The chain couples TRBV5-1 to TRBJ2-7, with no clear D. Trimming cost V 0 bases and J 4 bases, with 8 bases left between them. Per germline, CDR1 SGHRS and CDR2 YFSETQ. The CDR3 is made up of 13 amino acids. The CDR3 here is CASSLDSIYEQYF. In nucleotides, the CDR3 is TGCGCCAGCAGCTTGGACAGTATTTACGAGCAGTACTTC.

The rearrangement links TRBV27 to TRBJ1-2; D gene uncertain. The CDR3 covers 13 residues. Germline V gene data show CDR1 as MNHEY and CDR2 as SMNVEV (reference sequence). V lost 3 bases and J lost 6, with 11 bases in between. The CDR3 region is CASSFSRRNGYTF. The CDR3 nucleotides are TGTGCCAGCAGTTTTTCCCGGCGGAATGGCTACACCTTC.

The chain joins TRBV7-8 to TRBJ2-5; possible D gene TRBD2, 8 bases. V shed 1 base and J shed 4 bases, with 25 bases lying between them. The CDR3 is 19 residues long. Germline V lookup: CDR1 SGHVS, CDR2 FQNEAQ. CDR3 region: CASSLVRAGGWLAGETQYF. Written as DNA, the CDR3 is TGTGCCAGCAGCTTAGTAAGGGCAGGGGGTTGGCTAGCGGGAGAGACCCAGTACTTC. Full variable domain (rest looked up from reference TRBV7-8 and TRBJ2-5): GAGVSQSPRYKVAKRGQDVALRCDPISGHVSLFWYQQALGQGPEFLTYFQNEAQLDKSGLPSDRFFAERPEGSVSTLKIQRTQQEDSAVYLCASSLVRAGGWLAGETQYFGPGTRLLVL.

CDR3 loop: CAISDRDSGHYGYTF. CDR3 DNA: TGTGCCATCAGTGACCGGGACAGCGGTCACTATGGCTACACCTTC. The V call is TRBV10-3, the J call TRBJ1-2; TRBD1 matches at 7 bases. Germline V lookup: CDR1 ENHRY, CDR2 SYGVKD. J was trimmed by 3 bases and V by 3 bases; bases with no gene match: 7. There are 15 residues in the CDR3.

The rearrangement joins TRBV5-6 to TRBJ1-1; D is undetermined. The V end was cut by 3 bases, the J end by 1 base, with 10 bases between. Germline V gene lookup returns CDR1 SGHDT and CDR2 YYEEEE. The CDR3 runs 14 residues. The CDR3 DNA reads as TGTGCCAGCAGCTCTAACCCAGGGAACACTGAAGCTTTCTTT. Its translation: CASSSNPGNTEAFF. Using reference TRBV5-6 and TRBJ1-1 for the parts outside the CDR3, the full variable domain is DAGVTQSPTHLIKTRGQQVTLRCSPKSGHDTVSWYQQALGQGPQFIFQYYEEEERQRGNFPDRFSGHQFPNYSSELNVNALLLGDSALYLCASSSNPGNTEAFFGQGTRLTVV.

The chain is built from TRBV9 and TRBJ2-7, with D perhaps TRBD1 (6 bases). Germline V gives CDR1 SGDLS, CDR2 YYNGEE. The CDR3 totals 15 residues. The V end lost 4 bases, the J end lost 1 base, and 15 bases lay between the germline ends. The CDR3 sequence: CASSTRGHGSYEQYF. The CDR3 DNA reads TGTGCCAGCAGCACTCGGGGACACGGATCCTACGAGCAGTACTTC. Together with reference TRBV9 and TRBJ2-7, the CDR3 gives the full variable domain: DSGVTQTPKHLITATGQRVTLRCSPRSGDLSVYWYQQSLDQGLQFLIQYYNGEERAKGNILERFSAQQFPDLHSELNLSSLELGDSALYFCASSTRGHGSYEQYFGPGTRLTVT.

The chain carries TRBV11-1 and TRBJ2-7, with D unclear. This CDR3 is built from 11 residues. V lost 5 bases to trimming and J lost 9 bases, with 11 bases between them. Per germline, CDR1 SGHAT and CDR2 FQDESV (reference sequence). The CDR3 protein is CASSLLRRQYF. The DNA for the CDR3 is TGTGCCAGCAGCCTATTAAGGAGGCAGTACTTC.

The chain has TRBV10-3 and TRBJ2-5; the match to TRBD1 covers 8 bases. Per germline, CDR1 ENHRY and CDR2 SYGVKD. The CDR3 runs to 13 residues. After removal of 4 bases from V and 5 bases from J, the junction contained 3 bases not matched to a gene. The CDR3 DNA reads TGTGCCATCAGTGGGACAGGGAGGGAGACCCAGTACTTC. Protein: CAISGTGRETQYF.

The chain combines TRBV2 with TRBJ2-5, with D perhaps matching TRBD2 (5 bases). CDR1 is SNHLY and CDR2 is FYNNEI in the germline V gene. V shed 4 bases and J shed 5 bases, with 14 bases lying between them. The CDR3 extends over 14 amino acids. The chain's CDR3 is CASSGGRRYETQYF. CDR3 in DNA: TGTGCCAGCAGTGGAGGCAGGAGGTACGAGACCCAGTACTTC.